Below, 12 T cell receptor beta chains from the same sample are listed, as sequenced in a study of blood T cell repertoires in COVID-19. Profiling relied on immunoSEQ multiplex PCR, and the TCRdb table lists in-frame clones only, not all of them. The table includes 100,000 to 150,000 clones, 65% to 90% detected once. What was sequenced was peripheral blood. Source of these receptors: a man older than 75 with active or convalescent COVID-19.

V and J are TRBV7-2 and TRBJ1-1; D may be TRBD1 (5 bases). Trimming shortened V by 4 bases and J by 3 bases, and 12 bases separated the two germline ends. CDR1 and CDR2 (germline): SGHTA, FQGNSA. The CDR3 has 14 amino acids. The CDR3 DNA reads as TGTGCCAGCAGCTACCTATTAGGGGACACTGAAGCTTTCTTT. Protein: CASSYLLGDTEAFF.

This chain links TRBV19 with TRBJ1-6, with 9 bases identical to TRBD1. This CDR3 contains 15 residues. Trimming at V came to 5 bases and at J to 10 bases, leaving 9 bases not matched to a gene. In germline, CDR1 is LNHDA, CDR2 SQIVND (reference sequence). CDR3 in amino acids: CASSLVQGAGSPLHF. The CDR3 DNA follows: TGTGCCAGTAGTCTCGTACAGGGGGCAGGATCACCCCTCCACTTT.

CDR3 nucleotides: TGTGCCAGCAGCCCACCTAGGGTAGCGGGAGTTCAAGATACGCAGTATTTT. Translated, it gives CASSPPRVAGVQDTQYF. V usage is TRBV7-9 and J usage is TRBJ2-3; TRBD2 matches 9 bases. The CDR3 extends over 17 amino acids. Trimming cost V 5 bases and J 5 bases; bases outside gene matches: 14. Germline lookup yields CDR1 SEHNR and CDR2 FQNEAQ (reference sequence).

The chain links TRBV19 to TRBJ1-5, with TRBD1 matching 9 bases. V lost 7 bases and J lost 6; bases outside the gene matches: 7. CDR3 length: 14 residues. Germline loops: CDR1 LNHDA, CDR2 SQIVND (reference sequence). The chain's CDR3 is CASNLDRGGQPQHF. The CDR3 nucleotides read TGTGCCAGTAACCTGGACAGGGGAGGTCAGCCCCAGCATTTT.

This sequence joins TRBV6-6 and TRBJ2-7; D perhaps matches TRBD1 (5 bases). The CDR3 length is 16 residues. The V gene lost 6 bases and the J gene lost 0 bases, with 18 bases spanning the gap. Germline values: CDR1 MNHNY, CDR2 SVGAGI (reference sequence). The CDR3 nucleotides read TGTGCCAGCAGCGAGACGGACACCACTACCTCCTACGAGCAGTACTTC. Protein sequence: CASSETDTTTSYEQYF.

The rearrangement joins TRBV19 to TRBJ1-5; a weak D match, TRBD1 (5 bases). This CDR3 region has 17 residues. CDR1 LNHDA and CDR2 SQIVND come from the germline V gene (reference sequence). Trimming pared 9 bases from V and 0 bases from J, leaving 21 bases between. Written as DNA, the CDR3 is TGTGCCAGCCGGGGGATGGGGGGGACCTATAGCAATCAGCCCCAGCATTTT. Its protein is CASRGMGGTYSNQPQHF.

The chain has TRBV21-1 and TRBJ1-2; the table's D call of TRBD1 was not tested on the DNA. TRBV21-1 is flagged as a pseudogene. CDR3 size: 15 residues. The CDR3 nucleotides read TGTGCCAGCAGCAACCCCGGGACAGGGGACTATGGCTACACCTTC. Amino acids: CASSNPGTGDYGYTF.

The rearrangement uses TRBV5-4 and TRBJ2-3; 7 bases fit TRBD2. V shed 2 bases, J shed 0 bases, and the junction held 6 bases outside the gene matches. Germline V gives CDR1 SGHNT, CDR2 YYREEE (reference sequence). The CDR3 totals 16 residues. CDR3 region: CASSFKGRGSTDTQYF. In nucleotides, the CDR3 is TGTGCCAGCAGCTTTAAAGGGCGGGGGAGCACAGATACGCAGTATTTT.

This chain links TRBV4-1 with TRBJ1-1; D possibly corresponds to TRBD1 (5 bases). V was shortened by 1 base and J by 3 bases, with 15 bases between the two germline ends. CDR3 length: 16 amino acids. Germline lookup yields CDR1 MGHRA and CDR2 YSYEKL. CDR3 DNA: TGCGCCAGCAGCCAAGCAGGGAACGGGCTGGACACTGAAGCTTTCTTT. This encodes CASSQAGNGLDTEAFF.

The chain combines TRBV25-1 with TRBJ2-7, with TRBD1 matching over 11 bases. Germline V gene sequence: CDR1 MGHDK, CDR2 SYGVNS. The V segment lost 4 bases and the J segment 0 bases; nucleotides outside the gene matches: 5. CDR3 size: 16 residues. The CDR3 region has the DNA TGTGCCAGCAGTGGAACCGGGACAGGGGGCTCCTACGAGCAGTACTTC. It codes for CASSGTGTGGSYEQYF.

The chain has TRBV19 and TRBJ2-3, with a possible D match to TRBD2 (6 bases). The length of the CDR3 is 14 residues. Germline V gene sequence: CDR1 LNHDA, CDR2 SQIVND (reference sequence). The V end lost 7 bases, the J end lost 6 bases, and 17 bases lay between the germline ends. CDR3 in amino acids: CASTRTNPGDTQYF. The CDR3 DNA is TGTGCCAGTACCCGGACTAACCCCGGGGATACGCAGTATTTT.

The chain carries TRBV6-5 and TRBJ2-7; 8 bases map to TRBD1. In germline, CDR1 is MNHEY, CDR2 SVGAGI. The CDR3 is 16 amino acids. J lost 0 bases, V lost 0 bases, and 4 bases had no gene match. CDR3 amino acids: CASSYSTGETSYEQYF. The CDR3 DNA reads as TGTGCCAGCAGTTACTCGACAGGGGAGACCTCCTACGAGCAGTACTTC.